This T cell receptor (beta chain) was documented in a study of STAT5B mutations in CD4+ large granular lymphocyte leukemia. About the research overall: Among healthy donors, a particular HLA allele went with more CDR3 'QG' motifs. Study conclusions and caveats: No patients shared main leukemic clonotypes, though roughly 25% appeared at low frequency elsewhere. Top patient clones used TRBV06 genes more often: 8/27 versus 2/35 in controls. The CD4+ versus CD8+ T-LGLL clonality difference may reflect limited sample size.

Germline lookup yields CDR1 SGHTA and CDR2 FQGNSA. The CDR3 is 15 residues long. Trimming cost V 5 bases and J 0 bases; bases outside gene matches: 4. This clone was seen a few times. Antigen specificity is unknown. Profiling relied on immunoSEQ multiplex PCR, and the TCRdb table lists in-frame clones only, not all of them. Of more than 30,000 clones listed, around four fifths are singletons. The TCR was taken from a human donor in good health. The rearrangement uses TRBV7-2 and TRBJ1-1, with 9 nucleotides matching TRBD1. The sequenced sample consisted of CD4+ T cells from blood buffy coats. CDR3 amino acids: CASSQRTGVNTEAFF. The CDR3 bases are TGTGCCAGCAGCCAGCGGACAGGGGTGAACACTGAAGCTTTCTTT.